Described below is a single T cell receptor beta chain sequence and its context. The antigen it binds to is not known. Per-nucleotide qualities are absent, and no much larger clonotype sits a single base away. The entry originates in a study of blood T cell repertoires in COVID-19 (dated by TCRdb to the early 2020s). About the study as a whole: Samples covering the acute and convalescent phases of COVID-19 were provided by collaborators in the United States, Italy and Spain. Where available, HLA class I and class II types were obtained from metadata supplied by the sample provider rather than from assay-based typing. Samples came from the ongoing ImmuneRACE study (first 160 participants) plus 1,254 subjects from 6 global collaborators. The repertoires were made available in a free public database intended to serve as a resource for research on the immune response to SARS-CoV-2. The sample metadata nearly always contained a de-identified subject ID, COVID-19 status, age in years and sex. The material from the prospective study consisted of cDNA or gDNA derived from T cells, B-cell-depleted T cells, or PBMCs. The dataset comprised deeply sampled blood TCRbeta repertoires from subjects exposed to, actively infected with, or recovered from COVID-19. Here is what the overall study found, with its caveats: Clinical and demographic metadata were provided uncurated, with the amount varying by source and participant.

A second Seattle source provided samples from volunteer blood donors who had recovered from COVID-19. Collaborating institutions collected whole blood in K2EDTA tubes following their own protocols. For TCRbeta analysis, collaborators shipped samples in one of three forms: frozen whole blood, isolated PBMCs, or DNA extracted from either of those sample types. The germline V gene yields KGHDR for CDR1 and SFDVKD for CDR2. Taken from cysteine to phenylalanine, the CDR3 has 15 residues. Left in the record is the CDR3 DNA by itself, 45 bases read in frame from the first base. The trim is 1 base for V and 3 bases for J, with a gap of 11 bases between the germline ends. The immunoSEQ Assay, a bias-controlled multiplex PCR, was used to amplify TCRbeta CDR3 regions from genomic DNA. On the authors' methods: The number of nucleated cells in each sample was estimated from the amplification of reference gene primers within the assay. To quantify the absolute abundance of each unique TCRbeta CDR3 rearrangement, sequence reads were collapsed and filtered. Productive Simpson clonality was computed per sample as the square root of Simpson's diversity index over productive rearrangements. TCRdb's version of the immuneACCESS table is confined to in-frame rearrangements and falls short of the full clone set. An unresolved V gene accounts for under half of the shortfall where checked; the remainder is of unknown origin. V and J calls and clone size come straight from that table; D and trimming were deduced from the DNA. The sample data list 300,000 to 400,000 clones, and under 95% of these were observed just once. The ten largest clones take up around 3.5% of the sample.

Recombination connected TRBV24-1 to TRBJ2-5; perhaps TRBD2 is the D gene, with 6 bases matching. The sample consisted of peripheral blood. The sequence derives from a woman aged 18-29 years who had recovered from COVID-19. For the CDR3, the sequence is CATSDFFRGKETQYF. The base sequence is TGTGCCACCAGTGATTTCTTCCGCGGGAAAGAGACCCAGTACTTC.